This T cell receptor (beta chain) stems from a study of blood T cell repertoires in COVID-19. In the authors' workflow: Researchers report that nucleated cell counts were estimated from reference gene primer amplification. Sequenced by immunoSEQ multiplex PCR; TCRdb stores in-frame clones only, minus some. V and J calls plus clone size are reproduced from that table; the DNA served to infer D and trimming. The sample holds about 270,000 clones, approximately 90% seen once. Participant age was roughly 18 to 95 years, and participants resided in about two dozen US areas. Assignment of participants to cohorts was predicated upon participant-reported clinical history. CDR1 and CDR2 (germline): WSHSY, SAAADI. The CDR3 sequence is 15 residues long. Trimming took 10 bases from V and 2 from J; bases not matched to a gene: 10.

Sequencing was done on a sample of PBMCs or T cells enriched from blood (not recorded which). The chain carries TRBV10-2 and TRBJ1-5, with 8 nucleotides matching TRBD1. The receptor's source is a woman between 25 and 40 years old with acute COVID-19. Here the CDR3 DNA reads TGCGCCACCGGATCAGGGGGCGGCGGCAATCAGCCCCAGCATTTT. Amino acid sequence: CATGSGGGGNQPQHF.